A selection of T cell receptor beta chains follows, all from one sample in a study of cytomegalovirus exposure and HLA in healthy donors. Sequenced by immunoSEQ multiplex PCR; TCRdb stores in-frame clones only, minus some. Here the sample spans about 99,000 clones, around 9.1% being singletons. The specimen sequenced was PBMCs. Receptor source: a man between 40 and 49 years old in good health and CMV-seropositive. CDR3s include the opening cysteine and the closing phenylalanine or tryptophan. The D gene is left open where the match is weak. Size values are once, few and many counts, or a class for expanded clones, and some rows have none.

CDR3 length	D gene	V gene	J gene	clone size	CDR3 DNA	CDR3 protein
14	TRBD1	TRBV6-1	TRBJ2-2	.	TGTGCCAGCAGGCGGGACAGGGGCCCCGGGGAGCTGTTTTTT	CASRRDRGPGELFF
15	TRBD1	TRBV18	TRBJ1-2	.	TGTGCCAGCTCACCTAAGACAGGGGCTTTAGATGGCTACGCCTTC	CASSPKTGALDGYAF
15	.	TRBV4-2	TRBJ1-2	.	TGTGCCAGCAGCCAAGAGATCGCCACAGGTAATGGCTACACCTTC	CASSQEIATGNGYTF
17	TRBD1	TRBV9	TRBJ2-1	few	TGTGCCAGCAGCGTAGCTGGCGGGACAGGGGAGAACAATGAGCAGTTCTTC	CASSVAGGTGENNEQFF
16	.	TRBV5-4	TRBJ2-7	.	TGTGCCAGCAGGAGGGGGACACCCAACACTTCCTACGAGCAGTACTTC	CASRRGTPNTSYEQYF
13	.	TRBV7-8	TRBJ1-2	.	TGTGCCAGCAGCTTAACAGTCGACTATGGCTACACCTTC	CASSLTVDYGYTF
15	.	TRBV11-2	TRBJ2-5	.	TGTGCCAGCAGCATGACAGCCGCCCCCGGGGAGACCCAGTACTTC	CASSMTAAPGETQYF
16	TRBD1	TRBV28	TRBJ2-3	.	TGTGCCAGCAGTCCCCGGGACAGGGGGTCCACAGATACGCAGTATTTT	CASSPRDRGSTDTQYF
14	.	TRBV28	TRBJ1-1	.	TGTGCCAGCAGTTTATGGGCGGAGACCCAGCAAGCTTTCTTT	CASSLWAETQQAFF
13	.	TRBV9	TRBJ2-2	.	TGTGCCAGCAATCCAGGAAACACCGGGGAGCTGTTTTTT	CASNPGNTGELFF
13	.	TRBV11-2	TRBJ2-4	few	TGTGCCAGCAGCTTAGACTCCCAAAACATTCAGTACTTC	CASSLDSQNIQYF
14	TRBD1	TRBV25-1	TRBJ1-4	.	TGTGCCAGCAGTCAACAGGGGGGGATTGAAAAACTGTTTTTT	CASSQQGGIEKLFF
15	.	TRBV12-5	TRBJ2-4	.	TGTGCTAGTGGTCTCCACGGACTAGCCAAAAACATTCAGTACTTC	CASGLHGLAKNIQYF
12	.	TRBV11-2	TRBJ1-1	few	TGTGCCAGCAGGCCAGACAGCTCTGAAGCTTTCTTT	CASRPDSSEAFF
14	.	TRBV9	TRBJ2-7	few	TGTGCCAGCAGTGCGGGACAGTCCACCTACGAGCAGTACTTC	CASSAGQSTYEQYF
13	.	TRBV27	TRBJ2-2	few	TGTGCCACCGCGGGGGCGACGACCGGGGAGCTGTTTTTT	CATAGATTGELFF
14	TRBD1	TRBV5-1	TRBJ2-3	.	TGCGCCAGTCACCGGGACAGGGGGAAAGTTACGCAGTATTTT	CASHRDRGKVTQYF
18	.	TRBV4-1	TRBJ2-2	.	TGCGCCAGCAGCCAATTTACCCTGACGGGAGAGATCACCGGGGAGCTGTTTTTT	CASSQFTLTGEITGELFF
15	.	TRBV10-3	TRBJ2-1	.	TGTGCCATCAGTGAGTTCGGGAGCTCCTACAATGAGCAGTTCTTC	CAISEFGSSYNEQFF
15	.	TRBV27	TRBJ1-5	.	TGTGCCAGCAGGACAGGTCCTAATAGCAATCAGCCCCAGCATTTT	CASRTGPNSNQPQHF
23	TRBD1	TRBV7-3	TRBJ2-3	few	TGTGCCAGCAGCTTAACCTACGTCCGGGACAGGGTTCGGGGCGGGAGACCCACAGATACGCAGTATTTT	CASSLTYVRDRVRGGRPTDTQYF
15	TRBD2	TRBV5-6	TRBJ2-1	.	TGTGCCAGCAGCTTTGGGGCGGGAGCCCCCAATGAGCAGTTCTTC	CASSFGAGAPNEQFF
15	TRBD2	TRBV19	TRBJ2-5	few	TGTGCCAGTAGTATCCAGCGGGAGGGCCGGGAGACCCAGTACTTC	CASSIQREGRETQYF
15	.	TRBV19	TRBJ1-5	few	TGTGCCAGTAGTATTGGTCTCGGGGTCAATCAGCCCCAGAATTTT	CASSIGLGVNQPQNF
15	TRBD1	TRBV6-5	TRBJ2-1	.	TGTGCCAGCAGTTACCCGGGACAGGGTGGCAATGAGCAGTTCTTC	CASSYPGQGGNEQFF
14	.	TRBV5-1	TRBJ2-7	.	TGCGCCAGCAGCTTGGTCAGCGGATCCTACGAGCAGTACTTC	CASSLVSGSYEQYF
15	.	TRBV19	TRBJ2-1	.	TGTGCCAGTAGTATCGAACCTAGCGCGTACAATGAGCAGTTCTTC	CASSIEPSAYNEQFF
12	.	TRBV5-4	TRBJ2-7	.	TGTGCCCGACAGGCTTCTACCTACGAGCAGTACTTC	CARQASTYEQYF
15	.	TRBV4-2	TRBJ2-2	few	TGTGCCAGCAGCCAAGATCAACTAGCTGCCGGGGAGCTGTTTTTT	CASSQDQLAAGELFF
14	.	TRBV29-1	TRBJ1-5	.	TGCAGCGTGACCGTCGGAGACGGCAATCAGCCCCAGCATTTT	CSVTVGDGNQPQHF
12	.	TRBV6-5	TRBJ1-2	.	TGTGCCAGCAGTAGAACAGGGTATGGCTACACCTTC	CASSRTGYGYTF
14	TRBD2	TRBV11-2	TRBJ2-7	few	TGTGCCAGCAGCGAGACTAGCAGAGCCTACGAGCAGTACTTC	CASSETSRAYEQYF
17	.	TRBV6-7	TRBJ2-5	few	TGTGCCAGCAGTTACTCGAAAGGGGTTCCGGAGTGGAGGACCCAGTACTTC	CASSYSKGVPEWRTQYF
15	.	TRBV7-3	TRBJ2-1	.	TGTGCCAGCAGCTCCCTCGGGAGCTCCTACAATGAGCAGTTCTTC	CASSSLGSSYNEQFF
16	TRBD2	TRBV7-6	TRBJ2-5	few	TGTGCCAGCAGTTCCACTAGCGGGAGTTTGGAGGAGACCCAGTACTTC	CASSSTSGSLEETQYF
17	.	TRBV13	TRBJ2-3	.	TGTGCCAGCAGCTTAGGCCTCCGCGGGGTTCCTTGGGATACGCAGTATTTT	CASSLGLRGVPWDTQYF
17	TRBD1	TRBV5-6	TRBJ1-2	few	TGTGCCAGCAGCTTGGTAACCCCAGGGGGCCCTCTCTATGGCTACACCTTC	CASSLVTPGGPLYGYTF
13	TRBD1	TRBV28	TRBJ2-7	.	TGTGCCAGCAGGCTACAGGGGATCGGCGAGCAGTACTTC	CASRLQGIGEQYF
12	.	TRBV2	TRBJ2-5	few	TGTGCCGGATCAGATCGCGGGGAGACCCAGTACTTC	CAGSDRGETQYF
13	.	TRBV28	TRBJ2-7	few	TGTGCCAGCAGCCGGCGGGGTATGGACGAGCAGTACTTC	CASSRRGMDEQYF
15	.	TRBV28	TRBJ2-3	.	TGTGCCAGCAGCCTCCCCACACAGTTAACAGATACGCAGTATTTT	CASSLPTQLTDTQYF
16	.	TRBV11-2	TRBJ2-1	many	TGTGCCAGCAGCTTAGAAGGGAGAAGCTCCTACAATGAGCAGTTCTTC	CASSLEGRSSYNEQFF
15	.	TRBV2	TRBJ1-5	.	TGTGCCAGCAGCCAGGGGAGGGAAGGCATTCAGCCCCAGCATTTT	CASSQGREGIQPQHF
16	.	TRBV5-4	TRBJ1-2	few	TGTGCCAGCAGTTTAGGACAAGGCCCATTCCATTATGGCTACACCTTC	CASSLGQGPFHYGYTF
13	.	TRBV6-6	TRBJ2-7	.	TGTGCCAGCAAGGCGGGGCGGTCCTACGAGCAGTACTTC	CASKAGRSYEQYF
14	.	TRBV6-6	TRBJ1-1	few	TGTGCCAGCGGGCCTTTGGGAGGGCGCACTGAAGCTTTCTTT	CASGPLGGRTEAFF
13	.	TRBV10-3	TRBJ2-3	.	TGTGCCATCCTTGACTCTAGCACAGATACGCAGTATTTT	CAILDSSTDTQYF
12	TRBD2	TRBV5-6	TRBJ2-7	few	TGTGCCAGCAGCTTGGTGGGGGGGGAGCAGTACTTC	CASSLVGGEQYF
15	TRBD1	TRBV7-7	TRBJ2-5	few	TGTGCTAGCAGCTTAACGGGACAGGTGAAAGAGACCCAGTACTTC	CASSLTGQVKETQYF
14	TRBD1	TRBV15	TRBJ2-7	few	TGTGCCACCAGCAGAGATAGGGGGCCCTACGAGCAGTACTTC	CATSRDRGPYEQYF
14	TRBD1	TRBV9	TRBJ2-7	few	TGTGCCAGCAGCCCCGGACAGGGGGCCTACGAGCAGTACTTC	CASSPGQGAYEQYF
17	.	TRBV19	TRBJ2-5	few	TGTGCCAGTAGTGCCCCAGGGGACAACTATAACCAAGAGACCCAGTACTTC	CASSAPGDNYNQETQYF
14	TRBD2	TRBV6-4	TRBJ2-1	few	TGTGCCAGCAGTGACTCGATCTTAGGGCGGGAGAAGTTCTTC	CASSDSILGREKFF